This TCR beta chain was captured in a study of T-cell reconstitution after alpha-beta-depleted transplantation in children. Points from the study as a whole: There were reportedly several hundred expanded graft clones from which alpha-beta T cells came about two months after transplant. Certain patients had high TCRbeta diversity at day 60, and it came from recipient T cells and thymic progenitors that survived.

This clonotype was counted at least ten times. Its antigen remains unknown. TCRbeta library construction was performed incorporating unique molecular identifiers. TCRdb reprocessed the PCR reads with MiXCR, giving one entry per CDR3 protein. Among 700,000 to 950,000 distinct CDR3 sequences, roughly 15% were seen once, and the ten largest hold around 4.5%. V was cut by 5 bases and J by 2 bases, with 13 bases left in between. Germline V gene sequence: CDR1 MDHEN, CDR2 SYDVKM. The CDR3 extends over 15 amino acids. This sequence was found in a male patient younger than 18 who had a stem cell transplant for acute lymphoblastic leukemia, so the T cells may come from the graft donor. The chain carries TRBV28 and TRBJ2-1, with D possibly matching TRBD2 (5 bases). This specimen consisted of PBMCs, mostly from graft donor cells, obtained 360 days after TCRalphabeta/CD19-depleted stem cell transplant. The CDR3 region is CASSQLGRAYNEQFF. In DNA, the CDR3 is TGTGCCAGCAGTCAACTAGGCCGTGCCTACAATGAGCAGTTCTTC.